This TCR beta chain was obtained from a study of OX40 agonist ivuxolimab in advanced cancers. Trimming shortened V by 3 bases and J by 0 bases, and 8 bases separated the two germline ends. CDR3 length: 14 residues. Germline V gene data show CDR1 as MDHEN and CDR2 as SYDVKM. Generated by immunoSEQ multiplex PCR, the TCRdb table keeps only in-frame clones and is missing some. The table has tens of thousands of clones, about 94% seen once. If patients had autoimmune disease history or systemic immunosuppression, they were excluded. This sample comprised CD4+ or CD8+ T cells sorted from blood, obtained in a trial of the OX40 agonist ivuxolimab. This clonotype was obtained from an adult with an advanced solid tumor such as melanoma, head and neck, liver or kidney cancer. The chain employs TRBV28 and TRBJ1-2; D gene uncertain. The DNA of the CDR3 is TGTGCCAGCAGTTTTGGGGTTTCTAACTATGGCTACACCTTC. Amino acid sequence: CASSFGVSNYGYTF.